These T cell receptor beta chains were read from a single sample in a study of blood T cell repertoires in COVID-19. The table came from immunoSEQ multiplex PCR; TCRdb's copy has only in-frame clones and leaves some out. This repertoire shows 61,000 or so clones, 88% found once; its top ten account for 18%. Sequencing was carried out using peripheral blood. All receptors derive from a woman older than 75 with active COVID-19. Each CDR3 is given with its conserved first and last residue. A D gene is named only where the DNA matches it firmly. Not all rows give a size; the values are once, few, many and, for expanded clones, a class.

len	v_gene	abundance	d_gene	j_gene	CDR3nt	CDR3aa
15	TRBV18	NA	TRBD1	TRBJ1-4	TGTGCCAGCTCACCAAGTACAGGGGGTAATGAAAAACTGTTTTTT	CASSPSTGGNEKLFF
13	TRBV28	NA	NA	TRBJ1-2	TGTGCCAGCAGTTTGCACAGAAGCTATGGCTACACCTTC	CASSLHRSYGYTF
16	TRBV28	once	TRBD2	TRBJ2-3	TGTGCCAGCAGTTCGACTAGCGGGCAGGAAACAGATACGCAGTATTTT	CASSSTSGQETDTQYF
14	TRBV19	NA	NA	TRBJ1-3	TGTGCCAGTAGTATTACCGGCTCTGGAAACACCATATATTTT	CASSITGSGNTIYF
16	TRBV10-3	NA	NA	TRBJ1-3	TGTGCCATCAGTTCCGCGGACGGGATCTCTGGAAACACCATATATTTT	CAISSADGISGNTIYF
17	TRBV5-1	NA	TRBD2	TRBJ2-5	TGCGCCAGCAGGGACCTATGGACTAGCGGGGCGCAAGAGACCCAGTACTTC	CASRDLWTSGAQETQYF
17	TRBV28	NA	NA	TRBJ1-1	TGTGCCAGCAGTTTAGCTGGGACCGGGAGAGTGGGCACTGAAGCTTTCTTT	CASSLAGTGRVGTEAFF
14	TRBV5-1	once	NA	TRBJ2-7	TGCGCCAGCAGCTTGGAGGTCCCAGGGGCCGAGCAGTACTTC	CASSLEVPGAEQYF
14	TRBV15	NA	TRBD1	TRBJ1-1	TGTGCCACCAGCAGGACAGGGAAGGGAACTGAAGCTTTCTTT	CATSRTGKGTEAFF
17	TRBV27	NA	TRBD2	TRBJ2-2	TGTGCCAGCAGTTTCCCGACTAGCGGGGGTCCCCCCGGGGAGCTGTTTTTT	CASSFPTSGGPPGELFF
13	TRBV5-1	once	TRBD1	TRBJ1-2	TGCGCCAGCAGCGCGGGACAGAACTATGGCTACACCTTC	CASSAGQNYGYTF
16	TRBV4-2	NA	NA	TRBJ1-6	TGTGCCAGCAGCCAAGACGACGGGGACTATAATTCACCCCTCCACTTT	CASSQDDGDYNSPLHF
15	TRBV7-2	few	NA	TRBJ2-2	TGTGCCAGCAGCTTACATGGCGGTAACACCGGGGAGCTGTTTTTT	CASSLHGGNTGELFF
13	TRBV2	NA	NA	TRBJ1-2	TGTGCCAGCAGGGAGCAGGGGAACTATGGCTACACCTTC	CASREQGNYGYTF
15	TRBV6-6	NA	TRBD2	TRBJ2-1	TGTGCCAGCAACACACTAGCGTCCTCCTACAATGAGCAGTTCTTC	CASNTLASSYNEQFF
15	TRBV7-2	once	TRBD1	TRBJ2-5	TGTGCCAGCAGCTTAGACAGGACAGGGACAGAGACCCAGTACTTC	CASSLDRTGTETQYF
15	TRBV2	NA	NA	TRBJ1-3	TGTGCCAGCAGTGAAAACACGAACTCTGGAAACACCATATATTTT	CASSENTNSGNTIYF
14	TRBV2	NA	NA	TRBJ1-2	TGTGCCAGCAGTGCGTCAGGGGCGAATTATGGCTACACCTTC	CASSASGANYGYTF